This TCR beta chain is from a study of vaccination and CD4 T cells after COVID-19 (dated by TCRdb to 2022 to 2024). Regarding the study in general: Convalescent patients had a positive SARS-CoV-2 result on nasal swab PCR, and of these patients, several had mild disease and one had severe disease. The cultures were stimulated with overlapping spike peptide pools from SARS-CoV-2 and from the common cold coronaviruses HCoV-NL63, HCoV-OC43 and HCoV-229E. Post-COVID blood samples from convalescent patients were collected a median of around 100 days after diagnosis, with a range of 35 to 161 days. Control cultures used a CEFX viral epitope pool as positive control, an HIV-1 Nef peptide pool as negative control, or no peptide. Post-vaccine blood samples were collected a median of about 69 days after the second vaccine dose, ranging from 14 to 241 days. The spike-specific CD4+ TCR repertoire was compared before and after mRNA vaccination in over nine COVID-19 convalescent patients and several infection-naive healthy vaccine recipients. Each participant got two doses of either the Pfizer-BioNTech BNT162b2 vaccine (n=8) or the Moderna mRNA-1273 vaccine (n=2). In the convalescent cohort there were six males and four females, among whom were two Hispanic individuals, seven Caucasians, two Asians and one multiracial person. Broader findings and caveats from the paper: Relatively few convalescent patients were included in the study, and early timepoints after natural infection were not analyzed. The median count of SARS-CoV-2-reactive clonotypes went up from 20 to 25 after infection to approximately 40 after vaccination, although the change was not significant. In convalescent patients, a median roughly 85% of post-vaccine SARS-CoV-2-reactive clones were detected only after vaccination, and vaccine-specific priming was suggested by this finding. Nearly all vaccine-specific clones in convalescent patients (304 of 307) were mono-reactive for SARS-CoV-2 spike rather than cross-reactive with common cold coronaviruses.

Trimming removed 2 bases from V and 0 bases from J, leaving 12 bases between the germline ends. The CDR3 has 15 amino acids, counting the end cysteine and phenylalanine. Only the CDR3 DNA is retained, 45 bases long and in frame from the first base. Reading the germline V gene (reference sequence) gives CDR1 DFQATT and CDR2 SNEGSKA. Taken with the paper, the label for treatment or condition translates to: approximately 11-day PBMC culture with coronavirus spike peptide pools or control peptides (ViraFEST assay). To expand antigen-specific T cells with peptide pools and then pick out the expanded clonotypes through TCR sequencing, the study relied on the ViraFEST assay. The positive SARS-CoV-2 PCR tests of the convalescent patients were dated from March to December 2020, before the Alpha, Beta and Delta variants emerged in the United States. Each well held 2.2 million or so PBMCs cultured in IMDM containing roughly 5% human AB serum and approximately 9.8 IU/ml IL-2, with roughly 9.2 ug/ml peptide pools added. Half of the culture medium was replaced with fresh IL-2-containing medium on days 3 and 7. After approximately 11 days of culture, CD4+ T cells were isolated by negative selection with the EasySep CD4+ T cell isolation kit. Ficoll-Paque Plus gradient centrifugation was used to isolate PBMCs from whole blood, and the isolated PBMCs were then either used fresh or cryopreserved at -140C. Each culture condition was generally run in triplicate wells.

About this clonotype itself: Its antigen specificity is not known. No base quality values were provided; no much bigger clone lies one nucleotide off.

Receptors were amplified or captured by PCR. At the Johns Hopkins FTIC core, DNA from the cultured CD4+ T cells underwent TCR sequencing with the Oncomine TCR Beta short-read assay. Genomic DNA was extracted from the cultured CD4+ T cells with the QIAamp micro DNA kit. Oncomine TCR Beta libraries made from cultured CD4+ T cells were pooled using unique dual indexes and sequenced on an Illumina iSeq 100. In the source study's methods: Non-productive sequences were filtered out, and CDR3s that did not start with C, did not end with F or W, or were shorter than 7 amino acids were discarded. The MANAFEST web application identified antigen-specific clonotypes by comparing peptide-stimulated wells against reference wells and other culture wells. To be called positive, a clone needed an FDR below 0.05, an odds ratio above 5, and a productive frequency above 0.1% in at least two of three replicate wells. Cross-reactive clonotypes were defined as significantly expanded in both SARS-CoV-2 spike wells and at least one common cold coronavirus spike condition. CDR3 homology was assessed with Levenshtein distances (stringdist) and unrooted phylogenetic trees (ape) in R version 3.6.1. In-frame beta chains were kept once TCRdb had trimmed the public reads at Q25 with fastp and called clones with MiXCR. Entries are consolidated by CDR3 protein sequence, retaining the most common genes and DNA. These V and J calls derive from TCRdb rather than the authors' analysis. This sample has about 13,000 distinct CDR3 sequences in its table, and 52% of those were observed once. The ten largest clones represent around a sixth of the sample.

This TCR was sampled from a human donor who had recovered from COVID-19. Specimen: CD4+ T cells from blood, cultured in vitro. The V gene is TRBV20-1 and the J gene is TRBJ2-3, with the D gene uncertain. The CDR3: CSARSAVTSTDTQYF. The bases are TGCAGTGCTAGATCTGCGGTTACTAGCACAGATACGCAGTATTTT.